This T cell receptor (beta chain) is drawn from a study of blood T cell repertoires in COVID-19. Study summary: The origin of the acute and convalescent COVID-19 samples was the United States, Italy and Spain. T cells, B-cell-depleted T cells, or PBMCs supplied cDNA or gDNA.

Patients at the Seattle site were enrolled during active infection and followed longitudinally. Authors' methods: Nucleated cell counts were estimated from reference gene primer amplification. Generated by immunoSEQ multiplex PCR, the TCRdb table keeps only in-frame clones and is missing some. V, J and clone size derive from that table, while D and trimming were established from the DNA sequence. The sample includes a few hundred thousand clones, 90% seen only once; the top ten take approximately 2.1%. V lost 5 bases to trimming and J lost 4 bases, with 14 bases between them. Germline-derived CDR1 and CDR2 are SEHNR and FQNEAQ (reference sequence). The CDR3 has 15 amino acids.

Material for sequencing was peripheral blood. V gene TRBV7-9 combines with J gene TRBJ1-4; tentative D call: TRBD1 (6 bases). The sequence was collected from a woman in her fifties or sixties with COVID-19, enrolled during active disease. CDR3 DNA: TGTGCCAGCAGCCTATTTGGACAGAGTAATGAAAAACTGTTTTTT. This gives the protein CASSLFGQSNEKLFF.